A selection of T cell receptor beta chains follows, all from one sample in a study of shared clonotypes between healthy human individuals. TCRdb's table, derived via immunoSEQ multiplex PCR, lists solely in-frame clones and lacks some. Of millions of clones listed, approximately 94% were seen once; the top ten hold around 1.1%. The specimen was naive CD8+ T cells sorted from blood. Receptor source: a young man in good health. CDR3s leave out the opening cysteine and the closing phenylalanine or tryptophan. A D gene is named only where the DNA matches it firmly.

j_gene | d_gene | v_gene | CDR3aa
TRBJ2-2 | TRBD1 | TRBV5-1 | ASYGPGQFTGELF
TRBJ2-1 | TRBD1 | TRBV4-2 | ASSHPGQSYNEQF
TRBJ2-3 | TRBD2 | TRBV9 | ASSKSLAGGPDTQY
TRBJ1-4 | TRBD1 | TRBV28 | ASSPYLTGGGEKLF
TRBJ2-7 | TRBD1 | TRBV27 | ASSLSTGGYEQY
TRBJ2-5 | - | TRBV7-8 | ASSIQSSGGGTQTQY
TRBJ2-1 | TRBD1 | TRBV12-5 | ASALVRQGASYNEQF
TRBJ2-7 | TRBD2 | TRBV7-6 | ASSLSGRGGYEQY
TRBJ1-1 | - | TRBV5-4 | ASSLWEGPYTEAF
TRBJ2-1 | - | TRBV30 | AWSGGVGYNEQF
TRBJ2-5 | TRBD2 | TRBV9 | ASSVDGLAGQETQY
TRBJ2-7 | - | TRBV10-3 | AISEPGEGLVEQY
TRBJ2-7 | TRBD1 | TRBV28 | ASSPNGEGQNYEQY
TRBJ1-1 | - | TRBV4-1 | ASSQDGETEAF
TRBJ2-1 | TRBD2 | TRBV6-5 | ASSSLAGGLNNEQF
TRBJ2-7 | - | TRBV7-6 | ASSLKGGNGQY
TRBJ1-1 | TRBD1 | TRBV6-5 | ASSYLTGDSTEAF
TRBJ2-1 | TRBD2 | TRBV9 | ASSPQGDYPYNEQF
TRBJ2-7 | - | TRBV21-1 | ASSKGRGSYEQY
TRBJ2-5 | - | TRBV6-5 | ASSPDRSQETQY
TRBJ2-7 | TRBD2 | TRBV6-1 | ASSETSGRWYEQY
TRBJ2-7 | - | TRBV7-8 | ASSLSQGSEQY
TRBJ1-2 | - | TRBV27 | ASSSNFNYGYT
TRBJ1-1 | - | TRBV15 | ATSRYGGLTEAF
TRBJ2-7 | - | TRBV5-1 | ASSLGPLYEQY
TRBJ2-1 | - | TRBV10-3 | AISDFYESSYNEQF
TRBJ2-7 | TRBD2 | TRBV9 | ASSPSGVSYEQY
TRBJ1-1 | - | TRBV9 | ASSVAPGTEAF
TRBJ1-2 | - | TRBV28 | ASSQTGGGPTNYGYT
TRBJ2-1 | - | TRBV5-6 | ASSLGGSREQF
TRBJ1-1 | - | TRBV4-3 | ASSQAEGVTEAF
TRBJ2-7 | - | TRBV4-1 | ASSQIWDSTYEQY
TRBJ2-1 | - | TRBV2 | ASTTDGRASYNEQF
TRBJ1-5 | TRBD1 | TRBV27 | ASSPSTGEKNQPQH
TRBJ2-2 | TRBD1 | TRBV29-1 | SVPVGTGNTGELF
TRBJ2-3 | TRBD2 | TRBV10-3 | AISGGLWEGRMSTDTQY
TRBJ1-4 | - | TRBV19 | ASSPPESRDEKLF
TRBJ2-3 | - | TRBV2 | ASSEWGTLTGTDTQY
TRBJ1-2 | - | TRBV5-4 | ASSLGEDYGYT
TRBJ2-5 | TRBD1 | TRBV7-9 | ASSLRDRTQETQY
TRBJ2-1 | TRBD1 | TRBV27 | ASSLGPGTGDGYEQF
TRBJ2-1 | - | TRBV7-9 | ASSWESYNEQF
TRBJ1-6 | - | TRBV7-2 | ASSPIMFANSPLH
TRBJ2-5 | - | TRBV5-8 | ASSLVAETQY
TRBJ2-7 | - | TRBV27 | ASSLVGSTYEQY